What follows are 11 T cell receptor beta chains derived from one specimen sequenced in a study of T cell responses to AZD1222 COVID-19 vaccine. Generated by immunoSEQ multiplex PCR, the TCRdb table keeps only in-frame clones and is missing some. Of approximately 110,000 clones in the sample, approximately 84% were seen once. This specimen was peripheral blood, taken on day 0 of AZD1222 vaccination. The receptors originated from an adult in good health.

The J gene is TRBJ2-3, the V gene TRBV2; 10 bases map to TRBD1. Germline V gives CDR1 SNHLY, CDR2 FYNNEI. The CDR3 has 15 amino acids. J was trimmed by 6 bases and V by 6 bases; bases with no gene match: 9. In DNA form, the CDR3 reads TGTGCCAGCAGGCCGACAGGGGGCGCTTGGGATACGCAGTATTTT. Its translation: CASRPTGGAWDTQYF.

The CDR3 protein is CASSPLILDTQYF. In DNA, the CDR3 is TGTGCCAGCAGCCCGCTTATCCTAGATACGCAGTATTTT. The chain uses TRBV11-3 and TRBJ2-3; D call uncertain. Trimming took off 5 bases at V and 5 bases at J, with 11 bases between the two ends. CDR1 is SGHNT, CDR2 YENEEA, per germline. The CDR3 totals 13 residues.

The CDR3: CASTFSAGRRTEAFF. The DNA of the CDR3 is TGTGCCAGTACCTTTTCTGCGGGACGGCGCACTGAAGCTTTCTTT. This rearrangement joins TRBV19 to TRBJ1-1; maybe TRBD1 (5 bases). V lost 7 bases and J lost 4, with 19 bases in between. The CDR3 loop spans 15 amino acids. Looked up from germline, CDR1 is LNHDA and CDR2 is SQIVND (reference sequence).

This rearrangement joins TRBV7-9 to TRBJ1-1; 8 bases match TRBD1. CDR1 and CDR2 (germline): SEHNR, FQNEAQ (reference sequence). Unmatched junction bases numbered 3, after V lost 5 bases and J lost 1 base. This CDR3 contains 14 residues. The CDR3, as DNA: TGTGCCAGCAGCCGGGGACAGGAGAACACTGAAGCTTTCTTT. Amino acids: CASSRGQENTEAFF.

Only a few counts were recorded for this clone. The chain joins TRBV5-6 to TRBJ1-5; maybe TRBD1 (5 bases). The ends were cut back, 0 bases at V and 3 bases at J, with 10 bases in the middle. CDR1 is SGHDT and CDR2 is YYEEEE in the germline V gene. This CDR3 is built from 15 residues. The CDR3 DNA is TGTGCCAGCAGCTTGGTTAGGGGAATCAATCAGCCCCAGCATTTT. It specifies CASSLVRGINQPQHF. The entire variable domain, with the rest obtained from reference TRBV5-6 and TRBJ1-5, is as follows: DAGVTQSPTHLIKTRGQQVTLRCSPKSGHDTVSWYQQALGQGPQFIFQYYEEEERQRGNFPDRFSGHQFPNYSSELNVNALLLGDSALYLCASSLVRGINQPQHFGDGTRLSIL.

CDR3 DNA sequence: TGTGCCAGCAGCTTGGTTTTGGGGCAGGGGGCGCACGAGCAGTACTTC. It translates to CASSLVLGQGAHEQYF. The genes are TRBV5-6 and TRBJ2-7; TRBD1 matches at 8 bases. Looked up from germline, CDR1 is SGHDT and CDR2 is YYEEEE. The CDR3 is made up of 16 amino acids. Trimming removed 0 bases from V and 5 bases from J; junction bases left unmatched: 10. The full variable domain, its missing parts supplied by reference TRBV5-6 and TRBJ2-7, is DAGVTQSPTHLIKTRGQQVTLRCSPKSGHDTVSWYQQALGQGPQFIFQYYEEEERQRGNFPDRFSGHQFPNYSSELNVNALLLGDSALYLCASSLVLGQGAHEQYFGPGTRLTVT.

The rearrangement uses TRBV28 and TRBJ1-1; unclear D gene. The CDR3 loop spans 12 amino acids. V lost 7 bases, J lost 4 bases, and 10 bases lay in between. From germline, CDR1 is MDHEN and CDR2 SYDVKM. The CDR3 DNA reads as TGTGCCAGCAACGGGGTCCCCACTGAAGCTTTCTTT. Residues: CASNGVPTEAFF.

Only one count was recorded for this clone. This chain joins TRBV21-1 and TRBJ2-5; the DNA was not used to check the table's D call, TRBD1. TRBV21-1 is noted as a pseudogene. This CDR3 comprises 20 residues. The CDR3 DNA sequence: TGTGCCAGCAGCAAGCGCAACTGGACAGGGGACCTTCTCGGGTGTGAGACCCAGTACTTC. It is translated as CASSKRNWTGDLLGCETQYF.

The chain uses TRBV16 and TRBJ2-7; the D gene is possibly TRBD1 (5 bases). V gave up 0 bases and J gave up 11 bases, with 14 bases separating them. Germline-derived CDR1 and CDR2 are KGHSY and FQNENV. The CDR3 covers 13 residues. CDR3 in DNA: TGTGCCAGCAGCCAATCCCCGACAGACGGAAAGTACTTC. Its protein is CASSQSPTDGKYF.

This CDR3 is CASRGQGLVYGYTF. The CDR3 DNA reads as TGTGCCAGCAGGGGACAGGGCCTCGTCTATGGCTACACCTTC. The J gene is TRBJ1-2, the V gene TRBV27; 9 bases line up with TRBD1. The CDR3 is 14 amino acids. The V segment lost 6 bases and the J segment 4 bases; nucleotides outside the gene matches: 6. Germline V gives CDR1 MNHEY, CDR2 SMNVEV (reference sequence).

The chain carries TRBV27 and TRBJ1-5, with 7 bases lining up with TRBD1. Germline V gene lookup returns CDR1 MNHEY and CDR2 SMNVEV (reference sequence). Losses at the gene ends were 6 bases for V and 1 base for J; bases not matched to a gene: 6. This CDR3 has 15 residues. The CDR3: CASRGTATSNQPQHF. CDR3 DNA sequence: TGTGCCAGCAGGGGGACAGCTACCAGCAATCAGCCCCAGCATTTT.